The 15 T cell receptor beta chains presented below share a single source sample, sequenced in a study of low-dose radiotherapy and immunotherapy resistance in tumors. Primers targeting TRAV and TRBV primed first-strand cDNA, covering alpha and beta chains. TCRs underwent roughly 19 PCR cycles of amplification with a constant-region primer and V-primer adapter. TCRdb reprocessed the reads with MiXCR, giving one entry per CDR3 protein. The sample lists about 82,000 distinct CDR3 sequences; under 20% were seen once. Time point here: before trial treatment. Material: PBMCs, obtained before treatment. The receptors come from a male donor with prostate cancer.

This clonotype has at least ten counts. This chain joins TRBV28 and TRBJ2-7, with D perhaps matching TRBD2 (5 bases). The V and J ends lost 5 bases and 5 bases respectively, with 19 bases between them. Germline V gene lookup returns CDR1 MDHEN and CDR2 SYDVKM. CDR3 length: 15 amino acids. CDR3 residues: CASSGSEYLRDEQYF. The CDR3 DNA reads as TGTGCCAGCAGTGGTAGCGAATACCTTCGGGACGAGCAGTACTTC.

In this sample, this clonotype turned up many times. The rearrangement links TRBV9 to TRBJ1-2, with 7 bases matching TRBD1. Trimming took 4 bases from V and 8 from J; bases not matched to a gene: 11. Germline CDR1 reads SGDLS; CDR2 reads YYNGEE. The CDR3 covers 14 residues. CDR3 loop: CASSPEVGGAGYTF. CDR3 sequence (DNA): TGTGCCAGCAGCCCTGAGGTAGGGGGCGCAGGCTACACCTTC.

Many counts were recorded for this clonotype. One end of the junction fails to match germline, which may point to a read error. The chain is built from TRBV7-6 and TRBJ2-5; D gene uncertain. CDR3 length: 16 residues. Germline lookup yields CDR1 SGHVS and CDR2 FNYEAQ. The chain's CDR3 is CASSLGGSLAEETQYF. CDR3 DNA: TGTGCTAGCAGCTTAGGTGGAAGTTTGGCAGAAGAGACCCAGTACTTC.

This clonotype was counted at least ten times. The rearrangement links TRBV2 to TRBJ2-7; TRBD2 matches at 7 bases. V trimming: 2 bases; J trimming: 2 bases; junction bases outside the gene matches: 6. The V gene's germline CDR1 is SNHLY and CDR2 FYNNEI. The CDR3 totals 15 residues. The CDR3 DNA follows: TGTGCCAGCAGTGAAACCCCAGGACTAGCCTACGAGCAGTACTTC. This codes for CASSETPGLAYEQYF.

In this sample, this clonotype turned up many times. CDR3 in DNA: TGTGCCAGTAGTCCAGCCCAGGGGGACACAGATACGCAGTATTTT. Protein product: CASSPAQGDTDTQYF. The gene calls are TRBV19 and TRBJ2-3; 7 bases are shared with TRBD1. Trimming removed 5 bases from V and 2 bases from J; junction bases left unmatched: 7. Germline lookup yields CDR1 LNHDA and CDR2 SQIVND (reference sequence). The CDR3 runs to 15 residues.

There are many counts of this clonotype. The rearrangement uses TRBV11-2 and TRBJ2-1, with 10 bases lining up with TRBD2. Trimming at V came to 5 bases and at J to 0 bases, leaving 4 bases not matched to a gene. The CDR3 totals 16 residues. Germline loops: CDR1 SGHAT, CDR2 FQNNGV. CDR3 region: CASSRLAGDSYNEQFF. The CDR3 nucleotides are TGTGCCAGCAGCCGGCTAGCGGGGGACTCCTACAATGAGCAGTTCTTC. The whole variable domain, filled in from reference TRBV11-2 and TRBJ2-1, reads EAGVAQSPRYKIIEKRQSVAFWCNPISGHATLYWYQQILGQGPKLLIQFQNNGVVDDSQLPKDRFSAERLKGVDSTLKIQPAKLEDSAVYLCASSRLAGDSYNEQFFGPGTRLTVL.

This clonotype was seen many times. The rearrangement uses TRBV5-4 and TRBJ1-6; D is undetermined. Deletions cut 0 bases from V and 10 bases from J, with 11 bases between. The CDR3 spans 14 residues. Germline CDR1 and CDR2: SGHNT and YYREEE (reference sequence). The CDR3 region has the DNA TGTGCCAGCAGCTTGGGTCTAGAACTCTCACCCCTCCACTTT. It is translated as CASSLGLELSPLHF.

This clonotype appeared many times. The chain carries TRBV28 and TRBJ1-5, with no clear D. Germline V CDR1 and CDR2: MDHEN, SYDVKM. The length of the CDR3 is 12 residues. The germline V and J ends were trimmed by 7 bases and 2 bases, with 6 bases remaining between them. CDR3 bases: TGTGCCAGCATTTCAGGCAATCAGCCCCAGCATTTT. Amino acid sequence: CASISGNQPQHF.

The chain combines TRBV29-1 with TRBJ1-1; 10 bases are a match to TRBD1. V was clipped by 6 bases and J by 5 bases; unmatched bases: 6. The V gene's germline CDR1 is SQVTM and CDR2 ANQGSEA. There are 13 residues in the CDR3. The CDR3 nucleotides are TGCAGCGTCCGACAGGGGGCCACAACTGAAGCTTTCTTT. Translating it yields CSVRQGATTEAFF. The full variable domain, in which reference TRBV29-1 and TRBJ1-1 provide the parts outside the CDR3, is SAVISQKPSRDICQRGTSLTIQCQVDSQVTMMFWYRQQPGQSLTLIATANQGSEATYESGFVIDKFPISRPNLTFSTLTVSNMSPEDSSIYLCSVRQGATTEAFFGQGTRLTVV.

This clonotype has a count of ten or more. The chain is built from TRBV20-1 and TRBJ2-2, with D maybe TRBD2 (5 bases). Per the germline V gene, CDR1 is DFQATT and CDR2 is SNEGSKA (reference sequence). The V end lost 7 bases, the J end lost 4 bases, and 13 bases lay between the germline ends. The CDR3 is 13 residues long. The CDR3 is CSVSGVGTGELFF. The CDR3 nucleotides are TGCAGTGTATCCGGGGTTGGCACCGGGGAGCTGTTTTTT.

The table lists this clonotype with many counts. This chain connects TRBV28 to TRBJ2-1; D may correspond to TRBD1 or TRBD2 (5 bases each). Germline assignment: CDR1 MDHEN and CDR2 SYDVKM. Trimming removed 5 bases at V and 0 bases at J, with 14 bases between. CDR3 length: 16 residues. CDR3 region: CASSPPGDPSYNEQFF. In nucleotides, the CDR3 is TGTGCCAGCAGTCCCCCTGGGGACCCCTCCTACAATGAGCAGTTCTTC.

On this clonotype itself: With a far larger clone one base away, a read error is the likely cause. V is TRBV4-2 and J is TRBJ2-1; 8 positions agree with TRBD1. Trimming cost V 1 base and J 10 bases; bases outside gene matches: 9. This CDR3 contains 15 residues. Germline CDR1 and CDR2: LGHNA and YNFKEQ. CDR3 sequence: CASSQAQQGGYEQFF. The CDR3 DNA follows: TGTGCCAGCAGCCAAGCGCAACAGGGGGGCTACGAGCAGTTCTTC.

This clonotype came up many times. The J gene is TRBJ2-3, the V gene TRBV6-2 or TRBV6-3; D is unclear. Germline CDR1 MNHEY, CDR2 SVGEGT. The CDR3 is made up of 14 amino acids. The V and J ends lost 2 bases and 2 bases respectively, with 8 bases between them. The CDR3 nucleotides read TGTGCCAGCAGTTACGAACGGACCACAGATACGCAGTATTTT. Encoded protein: CASSYERTTDTQYF.

This clonotype was found many times. The V and J genes are TRBV4-3 and TRBJ2-2, with D perhaps TRBD1 or TRBD2 (5 bases each). Deletions cut 1 base from V and 6 bases from J, with 15 bases between. There are 16 residues in the CDR3. From germline, CDR1 is LGHNA and CDR2 YSLEER. CDR3 residues: CASSQGGVGVPGELFF. The DNA for the CDR3 is TGCGCCAGCAGCCAAGGCGGAGTGGGGGTCCCCGGGGAGCTGTTTTTT.

This clonotype occurred many times. The rearrangement links TRBV5-1 to TRBJ2-5; TRBD2 agrees at 14 bases. Trimming took 4 bases from V and 5 from J; bases not matched to a gene: 4. CDR1 and CDR2 (germline): SGHRS, YFSETQ. The CDR3 consists of 15 residues. CDR3 nucleotides: TGCGCCAGCAGCCGAGGGACTAGCGGGAGTGAGACCCAGTACTTC. This translates into CASSRGTSGSETQYF. Drawing the rest from reference TRBV5-1 and TRBJ2-5, the complete variable domain is KAGVTQTPRYLIKTRGQQVTLSCSPISGHRSVSWYQQTPGQGLQFLFEYFSETQRNKGNFPGRFSGRQFSNSRSEMNVSTLELGDSALYLCASSRGTSGSETQYFGPGTRLLVL.